This TCR beta chain was retrieved from a study of shared clonotypes between healthy human individuals. About the research overall: Donor composition was a couple of women and a few men, aged 18 to 49.

Each subset's genomic DNA was shared equally among a number of immunoSEQ plates. TCRdb's table, derived via immunoSEQ multiplex PCR, lists solely in-frame clones and lacks some. The table includes 500,000 to 650,000 clones, around three quarters detected once. Recent vaccinations or acute infections were absent in the healthy HIV-negative adult donors. Unsorted samples, those not sorted, used 75 million to 90 million PBMCs for genomic DNA. V was shortened by 3 bases and J by 5 bases, with 16 bases between the two germline ends. Germline V CDR1 and CDR2: LGHNA, YNFKEQ. The CDR3 runs 15 residues. The receptor was derived from a woman in her forties in good health. Some clones in this sample may be carry-over from other donors' samples. This rearrangement joins TRBV4-2 to TRBJ2-5; the D gene is possibly TRBD1 (6 bases). What was sequenced was PBMCs. The CDR3 DNA follows: TGTGCCAGCAGCCAGGCGAACAGGGTGGACGAGACCCAGTACTTC. As protein: CASSQANRVDETQYF.